This is a list of T cell receptor beta chains from one sample in a study of post-analysis software for immune sequencing data. A single record per CDR3 protein comes from TCRdb applying MiXCR to the PCR reads. In the table there are over 300,000 distinct CDR3 sequences, around 33% of which are singletons. The sample consisted of blood. The receptors were gathered from a girl aged 5 to 17 with multiple sclerosis. Each CDR3 is given with its conserved first and last residue. Each record gives: J gene, clone size, V gene, D gene, CDR3 protein, CDR3 DNA. D genes are given only for firm matches. Not all rows give a size; the values are once, few, many and, for expanded clones, a class.

TRBJ2-1 few TRBV10-1 - CASSEARLAGGGEQFF TGCGCCAGCAGTGAGGCTCGGCTAGCAGGAGGCGGTGAGCAGTTCTTC
TRBJ2-1 - TRBV7-8 - CAGSSAGGMDEQFF TGTGCCGGCAGCTCGGCAGGAGGGATGGATGAGCAGTTCTTC
TRBJ1-1 - TRBV11-2 - CASSRSHGDTEAFF TGTGCCAGCAGTCGGTCCCACGGGGACACTGAAGCTTTCTTT
TRBJ2-1 - TRBV7-9 TRBD2 CASSPTSGGAREQFF TGTGCCAGCAGCCCGACTAGCGGGGGGGCCCGGGAGCAGTTCTTC
TRBJ2-3 few TRBV7-9 - CASTPDVRTDTQYF TGTGCCAGCACCCCGGACGTGCGGACAGATACGCAGTATTTT
TRBJ2-5 - TRBV12-3/TRBV12-4 - CAGSNGGAREQYF TGTGCCGGCAGTAATGGGGGGGCTCGGGAGCAGTACTTC
TRBJ2-3 - TRBV27 - CASSLWGASDTQYF TGTGCCAGCAGTTTATGGGGGGCCTCAGATACGCAGTATTTT
TRBJ2-7 - TRBV5-1 TRBD1 CASSLEAGGPYEQYF TGCGCCAGCAGCTTGGAGGCAGGGGGCCCCTACGAGCAGTACTTC
TRBJ2-3 few TRBV24-1 - CATSDLNEDTDTQYF TGTGCCACCAGTGATTTGAACGAGGACACAGATACGCAGTATTTT
TRBJ2-5 few TRBV15 TRBD2 CATSRDRGLAGGQETQYF TGCGCCACCAGCAGAGATCGGGGACTAGCGGGGGGGCAGGAGACCCAGTACTTC
TRBJ2-1 - TRBV7-9 TRBD2 CASSPLLAGNTPDEQFF TGTGCCAGTAGCCCTCTCCTAGCGGGCAACACGCCGGATGAGCAGTTCTTC
TRBJ2-7 few TRBV7-8 - CASSLLRIHEQYF TGTGCCAGCAGCCTATTAAGGATTCACGAGCAGTACTTC
TRBJ2-3 - TRBV12-3/TRBV12-4 - CASSFPSYQTGTDAQYF TGTGCCAGCAGTTTCCCTAGTTACCAGACGGGCACAGATGCGCAGTATTTT
TRBJ2-3 - TRBV20-1 - CSARDQRASDSDTQYF TGCAGTGCTAGAGATCAGAGGGCAAGCGACTCAGATACGCAGTATTTT
TRBJ1-2 - TRBV5-1 TRBD1 CASSGDRVGYTF TGCGCCAGCAGCGGGGACAGAGTCGGCTACACCTTC
TRBJ2-7 few TRBV12-3/TRBV12-4 - CASSLGEEGYEQYF TGTGCCAGCAGTCTTGGGGAGGAGGGCTACGAGCAGTACTTC
TRBJ1-1 - TRBV29-1 - CSVWQRKGEAFF TGCAGCGTTTGGCAACGGAAAGGTGAAGCTTTCTTT
TRBJ1-5 once TRBV24-1 - CATRKGKPQHF TGTGCCACCAGGAAGGGAAAGCCCCAGCATTTT
TRBJ2-3 few TRBV3-1 TRBD2 CASSQLSGGTDTQYF TGTGCCAGCAGCCAACTAAGCGGGGGTACAGATACGCAGTATTTT
TRBJ2-7 many TRBV5-1 - CASSFGGAYEQYF TGCGCCAGCAGCTTTGGGGGGGCGTACGAGCAGTACTTC
TRBJ2-1 few TRBV6-1 TRBD1 CASREFDRVSYNEQFF TGTGCCAGCAGAGAATTCGACAGGGTATCCTACAATGAGCAGTTCTTC
TRBJ2-7 - TRBV28 - CATRDTHYEQYF TGTGCCACCAGGGACACTCACTACGAGCAGTACTTC
TRBJ1-1 - TRBV7-9 TRBD1 CASSPPGGGPNTEAFF TGTGCCAGCAGTCCACCAGGGGGAGGCCCGAACACTGAAGCTTTCTTT
TRBJ2-7 - TRBV4-1 - CASSQATSSYEQYF TGCGCCAGCAGCCAGGCTACAAGCTCCTACGAGCAGTACTTC
TRBJ2-1 few TRBV28 TRBD1 CASSITPGTVTNEQFF TGTGCCAGCAGTATCACCCCCGGGACAGTCACCAATGAGCAGTTCTTC
TRBJ2-3 once TRBV13 - CASTPARGAIDTQYF TGTGCCAGCACCCCAGCCAGAGGGGCCATAGATACGCAGTATTTT
TRBJ1-5 - TRBV12-3/TRBV12-4 - CASSLMGTSNQPQHF TGTGCCAGCAGTTTAATGGGCACCTCCAATCAGCCCCAGCATTTT
TRBJ2-7 - TRBV18 - CASSPGQLPEQYF TGTGCCAGCTCACCTGGACAGTTACCCGAGCAGTACTTC
TRBJ1-2 - TRBV6-5 - CASSPDKNYGYTF TGTGCCAGCAGTCCGGACAAAAACTATGGCTACACCTTC
TRBJ2-3 few TRBV6-5 - CASSYGRGIVGTDTQYF TGTGCCAGCAGTTACGGTCGGGGTATAGTCGGGACAGATACGCAGTATTTT
TRBJ1-1 - TRBV20-1 - CSAEERSDNTEAFF TGCAGTGCTGAGGAGCGGTCAGACAACACTGAAGCTTTCTTT
TRBJ1-2 many TRBV12-3/TRBV12-4 TRBD1 CASSPGQDYGYTF TGTGCCAGCAGCCCGGGACAGGACTATGGCTACACCTTC
TRBJ2-3 - TRBV11-2 - CASRGPLDTQYF TGTGCCAGCAGAGGGCCCCTAGATACGCAGTATTTT
TRBJ2-1 few TRBV13 - CASSRGTHSYNEQFF TGTGCCAGCAGCCGAGGGACTCATTCCTACAATGAGCAGTTCTTC
TRBJ1-6 - TRBV6-6 TRBD1 CASSLRDRIYNSPLHF TGTGCCAGCAGTCTCCGGGACAGGATTTATAATTCACCCCTCCACTTT
TRBJ2-1 few TRBV12-3/TRBV12-4 - CASSSPTQQFF TGTGCCAGCAGTTCTCCTACACAGCAGTTCTTC
TRBJ2-5 few TRBV7-9 TRBD2 CASSLGLAGDPPYF TGTGCCAGCAGCTTAGGACTAGCGGGGGATCCTCCGTACTTC
TRBJ1-5 - TRBV5-4 - CASSLDIDQPQHF TGTGCCAGCAGCTTGGATATAGATCAGCCCCAGCATTTT
TRBJ2-1 - TRBV6-2/TRBV6-3 TRBD2 CASGSTLAAEGFF TGTGCCAGCGGTTCCACACTAGCGGCTGAGGGGTTCTTC
TRBJ2-7 - TRBV12-3/TRBV12-4 - CASSRRTNYEQYF TGTGCCAGCAGCCGACGGACTAACTACGAGCAGTACTTC
TRBJ2-5 - TRBV28 TRBD1 CASSLFKWDRANSLQYF TGTGCCAGCAGTTTATTTAAGTGGGACAGGGCGAACAGTCTTCAGTACTTC
TRBJ2-1 - TRBV11-2 TRBD1 CASSPRNAGTDNEQFF TGTGCCAGCAGCCCTCGAAATGCCGGGACAGACAATGAGCAGTTCTTC
TRBJ2-5 - TRBV3-1 - CASSQNPGQETQYF TGTGCCAGCAGCCAAAATCCAGGCCAAGAGACCCAGTACTTC
TRBJ2-1 - TRBV13 TRBD1 CASRTGGRKGEQFF TGTGCCAGCAGAACAGGGGGCAGGAAGGGTGAGCAGTTCTTC
TRBJ1-2 - TRBV7-9 - CASSPSENSPGGYTF TGTGCCAGCAGTCCTTCAGAGAACAGCCCCGGAGGCTACACCTTC